This T cell receptor (beta chain) was retrieved from a study of cytotoxic CD8 clonotypes in ibrutinib-treated CLL. For the study at large: Partial responses totalled roughly 25 and complete responses 2; after median about 67 months, 14 remained remitted and about twelve progressed. Samples yielded averages of 255,043 productive templates and around 99,000 productive rearrangements.

TCRdb's copy holds only in-frame clones and misses some; the assay was immunoSEQ multiplex PCR. The table lists roughly 220,000 clones, about 75% of them singletons, with roughly 5.8% in the top ten. Notes on this clone: Its antigen remains unknown.

Study outcomes and limitations: At baseline, clonality was higher than in age-matched healthy donors and correlated with CD8+ counts.

The source is a human donor with chronic lymphocytic leukemia. The input for sequencing was PBMCs, taken after 12 months of ibrutinib treatment.

The CDR3 DNA follows: TGTGCCGGCCGGACAGGGCTGTACGAGCAGTACTTC. It yields the protein CAGRTGLYEQYF. This chain connects TRBV7-9 to TRBJ2-7, with TRBD1 matching over 8 bases. Germline assignment: CDR1 SEHNR and CDR2 FQNEAQ (reference sequence). The CDR3 is made up of 12 amino acids. V was clipped by 11 bases and J by 4 bases; unmatched bases: 7.